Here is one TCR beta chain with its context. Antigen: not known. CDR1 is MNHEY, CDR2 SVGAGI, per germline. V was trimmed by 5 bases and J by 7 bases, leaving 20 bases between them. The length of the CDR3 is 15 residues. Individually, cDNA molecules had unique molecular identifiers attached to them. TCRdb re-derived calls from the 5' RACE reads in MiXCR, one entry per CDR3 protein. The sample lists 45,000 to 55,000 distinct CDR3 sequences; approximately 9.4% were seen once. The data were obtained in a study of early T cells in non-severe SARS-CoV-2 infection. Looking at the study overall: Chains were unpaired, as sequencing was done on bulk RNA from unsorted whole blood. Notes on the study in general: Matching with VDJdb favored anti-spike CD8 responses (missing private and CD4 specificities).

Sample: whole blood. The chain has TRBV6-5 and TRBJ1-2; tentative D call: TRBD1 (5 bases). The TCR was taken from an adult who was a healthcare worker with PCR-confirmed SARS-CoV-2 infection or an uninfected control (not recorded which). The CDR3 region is CASSRGHTRGGGYTF. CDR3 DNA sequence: TGTGCCAGCAGTCGAGGCCACACCCGGGGCGGTGGCTACACCTTC.